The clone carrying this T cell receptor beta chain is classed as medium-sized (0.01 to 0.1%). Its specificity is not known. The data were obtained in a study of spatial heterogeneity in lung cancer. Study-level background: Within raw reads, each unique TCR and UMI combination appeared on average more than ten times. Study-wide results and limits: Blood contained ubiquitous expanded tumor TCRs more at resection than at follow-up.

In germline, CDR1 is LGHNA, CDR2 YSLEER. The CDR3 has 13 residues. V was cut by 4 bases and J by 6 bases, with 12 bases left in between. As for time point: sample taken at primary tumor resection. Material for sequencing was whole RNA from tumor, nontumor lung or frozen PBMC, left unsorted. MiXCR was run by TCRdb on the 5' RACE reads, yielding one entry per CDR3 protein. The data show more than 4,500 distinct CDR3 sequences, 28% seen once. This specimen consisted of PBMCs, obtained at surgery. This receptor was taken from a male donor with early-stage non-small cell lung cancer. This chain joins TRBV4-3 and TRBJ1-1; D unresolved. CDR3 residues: CASSPWVAAEAFF. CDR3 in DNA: TGCGCCAGCAGCCCCTGGGTCGCGGCTGAAGCTTTCTTT.